The rows below give T cell receptor beta chains drawn from one sample of a study of cytomegalovirus exposure and HLA in healthy donors. TCRdb's table, derived via immunoSEQ multiplex PCR, lists solely in-frame clones and lacks some. The sample has 260,000 or so clones; around nine tenths are singletons. The material sequenced was PBMCs. These receptors were taken from a man aged 18 to 29 in good health and CMV-seronegative. Both conserved end residues are part of each CDR3. Each record gives: clone size, V gene, J gene, D gene, CDR3 DNA, CDR3 protein. The D gene is left open where the match is weak. Size values are once, few and many counts, or a class for expanded clones, and some rows have none.

.	TRBV6-5	TRBJ1-1	.	TGTGCCAGCAGTTACAATGCGGGGGCTGAGACTGAAGCTTTCTTT	CASSYNAGAETEAFF
.	TRBV2	TRBJ2-5	TRBD1	TGTGCCAGCAGCGCAGTCCCGGGACAGGGGGAGGGACAAGAGACCCAGTACTTC	CASSAVPGQGEGQETQYF
.	TRBV5-1	TRBJ1-6	TRBD1	TGCGCCAGCAGCGTCCCGGGACAGGGGAATTCACCCCTCCACTTT	CASSVPGQGNSPLHF
.	TRBV5-1	TRBJ2-6	TRBD2	TGCGCCAGCAGCATAGGACTAGCGGGCTACTCTGGGGCCAACGTCCTGACTTTC	CASSIGLAGYSGANVLTF
.	TRBV5-4	TRBJ2-1	TRBD1	TGTGCCAGCAGCTGGGGGGGGGACAGGGTCACTGAGCAGTTCTTC	CASSWGGDRVTEQFF
.	TRBV11-2	TRBJ2-7	.	TGTGCCAGCAGCCATAACTACGCCAGGGCCGAGCAGTACTTC	CASSHNYARAEQYF
.	TRBV7-2	TRBJ1-1	.	TGTGCCAGCAGCCCCGCCGGGACACATGGCACTGAAGCTTTCTTT	CASSPAGTHGTEAFF
.	TRBV30	TRBJ2-1	TRBD2	TGTGCCTGGACTCCGTCGAGACTAGCGGGAGGATACAATGAGCAGTTCTTC	CAWTPSRLAGGYNEQFF
.	TRBV4-2	TRBJ2-7	.	TGTGCCAGCAGCCAAGAAAAAGGCGGAACCTACGAGCAGTACTTC	CASSQEKGGTYEQYF
few	TRBV2	TRBJ2-7	.	TGTGCCAGCAAGTCGCAGGCCTACGAGCAGTACTTC	CASKSQAYEQYF
.	TRBV2	TRBJ1-6	.	TGTGCCAGCATGGAGGATATCGCCTATAATTCACCCCTCCACTTT	CASMEDIAYNSPLHF
.	TRBV4-1	TRBJ2-1	TRBD2	TGCGCCAGCAGCCAGACACCGGGACTAGGTTTGTTCTTC	CASSQTPGLGLFF
.	TRBV11-2	TRBJ2-7	.	TGTGCCAGCAGCTCCTTGACAGGATTGACCCACGAGCAGTACTTC	CASSSLTGLTHEQYF
.	TRBV9	TRBJ2-7	TRBD1	TGTGCCAGCAGCGTAGATCCGGGACAGGGAAGCTCCTACGAGCAGTACTTC	CASSVDPGQGSSYEQYF
.	TRBV28	TRBJ1-5	.	TGTGCCAGCTTCCCCGGGGGGTATAGTGGCAATAAGCCCCAGCATTTT	CASFPGGYSGNKPQHF
.	TRBV4-3	TRBJ1-1	TRBD1	TGCGCCAGCAGCCCACAGGGACAGGGAAACGCTTTCTTT	CASSPQGQGNAFF
.	TRBV11-3	TRBJ2-7	.	TGTGCCAGCAGCTTAGTTACAGGGCACGAGCAGTACTTC	CASSLVTGHEQYF
.	TRBV9	TRBJ2-1	.	TGTGCCAGCAGCGTAGTGGCAGGGGTTTCCAATGAGCAGTTCTTC	CASSVVAGVSNEQFF
.	TRBV5-4	TRBJ2-1	.	TGTGCCAGCAGCTTGCTGGGCCCGAACAATGAGCAGTTCTTC	CASSLLGPNNEQFF
.	TRBV13	TRBJ2-7	.	TGTGCCAGCAGCTTACGTGGGGGCTCGGGAGGATACGAGCAGTACTTC	CASSLRGGSGGYEQYF
few	TRBV6-5	TRBJ2-7	.	TGTGCCAGCAGTTACTCGACAGGGACTCATCTCTACGAGCAGTACTTC	CASSYSTGTHLYEQYF
.	TRBV27	TRBJ2-5	.	TGTGCCAGCAGTTTAAGACAGGCTAGAGAGACCCAGTACTTC	CASSLRQARETQYF
once	TRBV11-2	TRBJ1-1	.	TGTGCCAGCAGTTTCGGGACATCGAACACTGAAGCTTTCTTT	CASSFGTSNTEAFF
.	TRBV6-6	TRBJ1-1	.	TGTGCCAGCAGTCCCCCCAGGGTTCTTGAGAACACTGAAGCTTTCTTT	CASSPPRVLENTEAFF
.	TRBV11-2	TRBJ1-2	.	TGTGCCAGCAGCTCCCCCACCGGGGGAGGCTACACCTTC	CASSSPTGGGYTF
.	TRBV7-2	TRBJ2-4	TRBD2	TGTGCCAGCAGCCCTCGGACTAGCGGGGGCGCCAAAAACATTCAGTACTTC	CASSPRTSGGAKNIQYF
once	TRBV5-4	TRBJ2-5	.	TGTGCCAGCAGCTTAGATACTCAAGAGACCCAGTACTTC	CASSLDTQETQYF
.	TRBV7-3	TRBJ2-7	TRBD2	TGTGCCAGCAGCCCTCTAGCGGGGGGCGAGCAGTACTTC	CASSPLAGGEQYF
.	TRBV30	TRBJ2-2	.	TGTGCCTGGGAGGGGGACGGGGAGCTGTTTTTT	CAWEGDGELFF
.	TRBV5-1	TRBJ2-3	.	TGCGCCAGCAGCCCAACTAGCTGGGGGAGCACAGATACGCAGTATTTT	CASSPTSWGSTDTQYF
.	TRBV7-3	TRBJ2-3	TRBD1	TGTGCCAGCAGCCTCAAAAATGGACAGGGGGCGGAAGATACGCAGTATTTT	CASSLKNGQGAEDTQYF
.	TRBV7-9	TRBJ2-3	TRBD1	TGTGCCAGCAGCCCCGGGGACAGGGGTTACGATACGCAGTATTTT	CASSPGDRGYDTQYF
.	TRBV9	TRBJ1-5	.	TGTGCCAGCAGCGTAGGATGGGGGGATCAGCCCCAGCATTTT	CASSVGWGDQPQHF
.	TRBV27	TRBJ1-5	.	TGTGCCAGCAGTTTTCAGGGTGGCGGAGCTGATCAGCCCCAGCATTTT	CASSFQGGGADQPQHF
.	TRBV4-1	TRBJ2-7	TRBD2	TGCGCCAGCAGCCAAATAGCGGGGAGGGCAGGCGAGCAGTACTTC	CASSQIAGRAGEQYF
.	TRBV7-3	TRBJ2-5	TRBD1	TGTGCCAGCAGCCTCTCCCCAGGGGGCTTTAAGACCCAGTACTTC	CASSLSPGGFKTQYF
few	TRBV6-5	TRBJ2-2	TRBD1	TGTGCCAGCACTGGACAGGGGGCATTAATCGGGGAGCTGTTTTTT	CASTGQGALIGELFF
.	TRBV18	TRBJ1-4	.	TGTGCCAGCTCACCGGGCAGCCAAAATGAAAAACTGTTTTTT	CASSPGSQNEKLFF
.	TRBV19	TRBJ1-1	.	TGTGCCAGTAGTTCCCAGGTGGACACTGAAGCTTTCTTT	CASSSQVDTEAFF
.	TRBV2	TRBJ2-2	TRBD2	TGTGCCAGCCGGAGCGGGAGAGGGACCGGGGAGCTGTTTTTT	CASRSGRGTGELFF
.	TRBV19	TRBJ1-1	TRBD1	TGTGCCAGTAGTATAACCCACCAGAGGGACAGTACAGAAGCTTTCTTT	CASSITHQRDSTEAFF
.	TRBV15	TRBJ1-2	.	TGTGCCACCAGCAGAGTGGTCGGAGCGTATGGCTACACCTTC	CATSRVVGAYGYTF
.	TRBV6-1	TRBJ2-7	.	TGTGCCAGCTGCACCAGGGGCCCGGGTTCAGAGCAGTACTTC	CASCTRGPGSEQYF
.	TRBV4-3	TRBJ1-5	.	TGCGCCAGCAGCCAAGATCGGGGGCAGCCCCAGCATTTT	CASSQDRGQPQHF
.	TRBV6-6	TRBJ2-7	TRBD1	TGTGCCAGCAGCACCCGACCGGGACAGGGTTTCTACGAGCAGTACTTC	CASSTRPGQGFYEQYF
.	TRBV11-2	TRBJ2-5	.	TGTGCCAGCAGGCCCCCCGGGGGTACAGAGACCCAGTACTTC	CASRPPGGTETQYF
.	TRBV9	TRBJ1-4	.	TGTGCCAGCAGCGTCGACAGCCTTAATGAAAAACTGTTTTTT	CASSVDSLNEKLFF
once	TRBV25-1	TRBJ1-1	.	TGTGCCAGCAGTGGCCGTGGGACAAGGGTTTGGACTGAAGCTTTCTTT	CASSGRGTRVWTEAFF
.	TRBV21-1	TRBJ1-5	.	TGTGCCAGCAGCCCCCTTGAAAGGAGTATCCCAACCAATCAGCCCCAGCATTTT	CASSPLERSIPTNQPQHF
.	TRBV14	TRBJ2-7	TRBD1	TGTGCCAGCAGCCCCAGACAGGGGGCGAATGAGCAGTACTTC	CASSPRQGANEQYF
.	TRBV5-1	TRBJ2-2	.	TGCGCCAGCAGCCCTCTAGGCGGGGAGACCGGGGAGCTGTTTTTT	CASSPLGGETGELFF
.	TRBV9	TRBJ2-2	TRBD1	TGTGCCAGCACGGACAGGGGAGGGACCGGGGAGCTGTTTTTT	CASTDRGGTGELFF